A selection of T cell receptor beta chains follows, all from one sample in a study of shared clonotypes between healthy human individuals. Assay used: immunoSEQ multiplex PCR; TCRdb lists only in-frame clones, some missing. The data hold under 600,000 clones, with just over 75% observed a single time. Input material: PBMCs. The receptors were sampled from a woman aged 40 to 55 in good health. Some clones in this sample may be carry-over from other donors' samples. CDR3s include the opening cysteine and the closing phenylalanine or tryptophan. The D gene is left open where the match is weak. Rows give clone size only sometimes, using once, few, many, or a class for an expanded clone.

few,TRBD2,TRBV5-1,TRBJ2-3,CASSLVGGSTDTQYF,TGCGCCAGCAGCTTGGTGGGGGGGAGCACAGATACGCAGTATTTT
NA,NA,TRBV18,TRBJ2-3,CASSRSSSDTQYF,TGTGCCAGCTCCCGATCTAGTTCAGATACGCAGTATTTT
NA,NA,TRBV30,TRBJ1-5,CAWSGRSNQPQHF,TGTGCCTGGAGCGGCCGGAGCAATCAGCCCCAGCATTTT
NA,TRBD2,TRBV4-3,TRBJ2-7,CASSPGLGSYEQYF,TGCGCCAGCAGCCCGGGACTAGGATCCTACGAGCAGTACTTC
NA,NA,TRBV28,TRBJ2-5,CASSSRPPAQETQYF,TGTGCCAGCAGTTCACGCCCCCCGGCACAAGAGACCCAGTACTTC
NA,NA,TRBV30,TRBJ1-3,CAWSVPRGPGDTIYF,TGTGCCTGGAGTGTACCGAGGGGCCCCGGGGACACCATATATTTT
NA,TRBD2,TRBV6-5,TRBJ2-7,CASSQPGLENEQYF,TGTGCCAGCAGTCAGCCGGGACTAGAAAACGAGCAGTACTTC
NA,TRBD1,TRBV10-2,TRBJ1-1,CASRTNRGETEAFF,TGCGCCAGCAGAACGAACAGGGGGGAGACTGAAGCTTTCTTT
once,NA,TRBV13,TRBJ2-6,CASSYTSAGANVLTF,TGTGCCAGCAGTTACACAAGTGCCGGGGCCAACGTCCTGACTTTC
NA,NA,TRBV18,TRBJ2-1,CASSDLRNEQFF,TGTGCCAGCTCGGACTTGCGGAATGAGCAGTTCTTC
NA,TRBD2,TRBV7-8,TRBJ2-7,CASSSLGLAGTYEQYF,TGTGCCAGCAGCAGCTTAGGACTAGCGGGGACTTACGAGCAGTACTTC
NA,TRBD1,TRBV10-2,TRBJ1-1,CASSETTAGGTEAFF,TGCGCCAGCAGTGAAACGACCGCAGGGGGCACTGAAGCTTTCTTT
many,TRBD1,TRBV7-2,TRBJ2-7,CASSPTAGTGREQYF,TGTGCCAGCAGCCCAACAGCCGGGACAGGGCGCGAGCAGTACTTC
few,NA,TRBV28,TRBJ1-2,CASSRQNYGYTF,TGTGCCAGCAGTAGACAAAACTATGGCTACACCTTC
once,NA,TRBV4-2,TRBJ1-1,CASSQAGGNTEAFF,TGTGCCAGCAGCCAAGCGGGGGGGAACACTGAAGCTTTCTTT
NA,NA,TRBV6-6,TRBJ2-3,CASSPLSTGGTDTQYF,TGTGCCAGCAGTCCCCTGTCGACGGGGGGCACAGATACGCAGTATTTT
NA,TRBD1,TRBV4-2,TRBJ1-3,CASSPLGQGGNTIYF,TGTGCCAGCAGCCCCCTAGGACAGGGGGGTAACACCATATATTTT
NA,NA,TRBV15,TRBJ2-7,CATSRDPNREREQYF,TGTGCCACCAGCAGAGACCCTAACCGGGAGCGCGAGCAGTACTTC
NA,NA,TRBV6-5,TRBJ2-3,CASSYSGPKLGDTQYF,TGTGCCAGCAGTTACTCGGGACCGAAGTTAGGAGATACGCAGTATTTT
few,NA,TRBV30,TRBJ2-5,CAWSPRGETQYF,TGTGCCTGGAGTCCCAGGGGAGAGACCCAGTACTTC
NA,NA,TRBV29-1,TRBJ2-3,CSVVRGSSTDTQYF,TGCAGCGTTGTTCGGGGGTCTAGCACAGATACGCAGTATTTT
NA,NA,TRBV5-1,TRBJ2-1,CASSPWGERWFF,TGCGCCAGCAGCCCGTGGGGGGAACGGTGGTTCTTC
NA,TRBD2,TRBV18,TRBJ2-1,CASSLAGGYNEQFF,TGTGCCAGCTCACTAGCGGGTGGTTACAATGAGCAGTTCTTC
NA,TRBD2,TRBV7-8,TRBJ2-3,CASSSLTSGRAVIRSTDTQYF,TGTGCCAGCAGCTCGCTGACTAGCGGGAGGGCCGTTATTAGAAGCACAGATACGCAGTATTTT
once,TRBD1,TRBV5-1,TRBJ2-3,CASSSNPTGGALSTDTQYF,TGCGCCAGCAGCTCCAACCCTACAGGGGGAGCCTTAAGCACAGATACGCAGTATTTT
NA,NA,TRBV7-3,TRBJ1-1,CASSLTPDSRGAFF,TGTGCCAGCAGCTTAACCCCCGACAGCCGTGGCGCTTTCTTT
NA,TRBD2,TRBV5-6,TRBJ2-1,CASSLLAGGISEQFF,TGTGCCAGCAGCTTGCTAGCGGGAGGGATTTCTGAGCAGTTCTTC
NA,NA,TRBV7-9,TRBJ1-2,CASSPYYLQDNYGYTF,TGTGCCAGCAGCCCCTACTACCTTCAGGACAACTATGGCTACACCTTC
NA,NA,TRBV29-1,TRBJ1-2,CSVQEANYGYTF,TGCAGCGTTCAGGAAGCTAACTATGGCTACACCTTC
NA,NA,TRBV19,TRBJ1-1,CASSKGAGNMNTEAFF,TGTGCCAGTAGTAAAGGGGCTGGGAACATGAACACTGAAGCTTTCTTT
NA,NA,TRBV28,TRBJ1-2,CATLGTLDYGYTF,TGTGCCACCCTAGGGACGTTGGACTATGGCTACACCTTC
NA,NA,TRBV18,TRBJ2-6,CASSPNPGPGANVLTF,TGTGCCAGCTCACCAAACCCGGGACCTGGGGCCAACGTCCTGACTTTC
NA,NA,TRBV21-1,TRBJ2-6,CARDQNAPGANVLTF,TGTGCCAGGGATCAAAACGCACCAGGGGCCAACGTCCTGACTTTC
NA,NA,TRBV6-5,TRBJ1-1,CASHGVGTEAFF,TGTGCCAGTCACGGTGTGGGGACTGAAGCTTTCTTT
NA,NA,TRBV21-1,TRBJ2-3,CASSNGPKLVPSTDTQYF,TGTGCCAGCAGCAACGGTCCCAAGCTAGTGCCTAGCACAGATACGCAGTATTTT
NA,TRBD1,TRBV28,TRBJ2-3,CASSFSTGPQYF,TGTGCCAGCAGTTTCTCGACAGGGCCGCAGTATTTT
NA,TRBD2,TRBV27,TRBJ2-1,CASRKAQTGTSEVF,TGTGCCAGCAGAAAAGCCCAGACAGGGACTAGCGAGGTCTTC
NA,TRBD1,TRBV10-3,TRBJ1-6,CAISEVGQGEEPLHF,TGTGCCATCAGTGAAGTCGGACAGGGAGAGGAACCCCTCCACTTT
NA,TRBD1,TRBV6-6,TRBJ1-1,CASNLPDRGNTEAFF,TGTGCCAGCAACCTCCCGGACAGGGGGAACACTGAAGCTTTCTTT
NA,NA,TRBV29-1,TRBJ1-2,CSVEVAGSPGLYGYTF,TGCAGCGTTGAAGTTGCGGGCAGCCCAGGCCTCTATGGCTACACCTTC
NA,TRBD2,TRBV5-4,TRBJ2-4,CASSLGGTSGNIQYF,TGTGCCAGCAGCTTGGGGGGGACTAGCGGAAACATTCAGTACTTC
NA,TRBD2,TRBV15,TRBJ2-7,CATSRGTSGYYEQYF,TGTGCCACCAGCAGAGGGACTAGCGGCTACTACGAGCAGTACTTC
NA,NA,TRBV4-1,TRBJ2-1,CASRDALGKGNEQFF,TGCGCCAGTCGGGACGCCCTAGGGAAGGGTAATGAGCAGTTCTTC
NA,NA,TRBV7-3,TRBJ2-7,CASSLTQGPTGPEQYF,TGTGCCAGCAGCTTAACACAAGGGCCCACAGGACCCGAGCAGTACTTC
NA,TRBD1,TRBV19,TRBJ2-7,CASRRSLTGSSYEQYF,TGTGCCAGTAGAAGAAGCCTGACAGGGTCCTCCTACGAGCAGTACTTC
few,NA,TRBV7-9,TRBJ1-1,CASSSGLFEAFF,TGTGCCAGCAGCTCGGGCCTCTTCGAAGCTTTCTTT
NA,NA,TRBV15,TRBJ2-2,CATSRGKGSNTGELFF,TGTGCCACCAGCAGAGGGAAGGGCAGCAACACCGGGGAGCTGTTTTTT
NA,NA,TRBV11-2,TRBJ2-3,CASSLNSGSTDTQYF,TGTGCCAGCAGCCTGAATTCGGGTTCCACAGATACGCAGTATTTT
NA,NA,TRBV27,TRBJ1-1,CASSSLSRGTEAFF,TGTGCCAGCAGTTCCTTGTCTAGGGGCACTGAAGCTTTCTTT
NA,NA,TRBV29-1,TRBJ2-2,CSGRNTGELFF,TGCAGCGGAAGGAACACCGGGGAGCTGTTTTTT
NA,NA,TRBV30,TRBJ1-1,CAWIPGADTEAFF,TGTGCCTGGATCCCCGGGGCTGACACTGAAGCTTTCTTT
NA,NA,TRBV18,TRBJ2-3,CASSPPSAADTQYF,TGTGCCAGCTCACCACCTTCAGCCGCAGATACGCAGTATTTT
once,TRBD2,TRBV2,TRBJ2-3,CASSERSAGVTDTQYF,TGTGCCAGCAGTGAAAGGTCGGCGGGAGTAACAGATACGCAGTATTTT
NA,TRBD1,TRBV2,TRBJ1-1,CASTLQGALEAFF,TGTGCCAGCACGTTACAGGGGGCCCTTGAAGCTTTCTTT
NA,TRBD1,TRBV30,TRBJ2-2,CAWRGQGAGELFF,TGTGCCTGGAGGGGTCAGGGGGCCGGGGAGCTGTTTTTT
NA,NA,TRBV7-8,TRBJ1-5,CASSLGPSNQPQHF,TGTGCCAGCAGCTTAGGCCCGAGCAATCAGCCCCAGCATTTT